One sample yielded the 11 T cell receptor beta chains listed below, sequenced in a study of blood T cell repertoires in COVID-19. TCRdb keeps only in-frame clones here, not all; method: immunoSEQ multiplex PCR. The data contain around 200,000 clones, around 88% of them singletons. Specimen: PBMCs or T cells enriched from blood (not recorded which). The receptor set was obtained from a woman aged 25 to 39 who had been exposed to COVID-19.

V is TRBV3-1 (or the pseudogene TRBV3-2) and J is TRBJ2-1; 7 positions agree with TRBD2. CDR3 length equals 15 residues. J gave up 0 bases and V 4 bases, and 3 bases lay outside the gene matches. From germline, CDR1 is LGHDT and CDR2 YNNKEL (reference sequence). CDR3 in amino acids: CASSPGTTSYNEQFF. In nucleotides, the CDR3 is TGTGCCAGCAGCCCCGGGACTACCTCCTACAATGAGCAGTTCTTC.

The chain is built from TRBV7-9 and TRBJ1-2; perhaps TRBD1 as D (5 bases). V lost 2 bases, J lost 0 bases, and 13 bases lay in between. This CDR3 is built from 16 residues. From germline, CDR1 is SEHNR and CDR2 FQNEAQ (reference sequence). Written as DNA, the CDR3 is TGTGCCAGCAGCTTATGGCAGGGAGGCTCTAACTATGGCTACACCTTC. It yields the protein CASSLWQGGSNYGYTF.

The V gene is TRBV5-6, the J gene TRBJ2-1; the match to TRBD1 covers 8 bases. V lost 5 bases to trimming and J lost 4 bases; unmatched junction nucleotides: 11. There are 16 residues in the CDR3. Germline V gene lookup returns CDR1 SGHDT and CDR2 YYEEEE. This CDR3 is CASSYDQGAFYNEQFF. The CDR3 DNA is TGTGCCAGCAGTTACGATCAGGGGGCGTTTTACAATGAGCAGTTCTTC.

The V gene is TRBV5-1, the J gene TRBJ2-2; 7 bases fit TRBD1. This CDR3 has 15 residues. Germline values: CDR1 SGHRS, CDR2 YFSETQ. V lost 4 bases, J lost 0 bases, and 3 bases stayed unmatched. The CDR3 is CASSPGTANTGELFF. In nucleotides, the CDR3 is TGCGCCAGCAGCCCTGGGACAGCGAACACCGGGGAGCTGTTTTTT.

The chain has TRBV5-5 and TRBJ1-2, with 11 bases matching TRBD1. The CDR3 length is 15 residues. V gave up 3 bases and J gave up 0 bases; unmatched junction bases: 1. Looked up from germline, CDR1 is SGHKS and CDR2 is YYEKEE (reference sequence). CDR3 protein: CASSSDRGPNYGYTF. The CDR3 DNA reads TGTGCCAGCAGCTCGGACAGGGGGCCTAACTATGGCTACACCTTC.

V is TRBV4-1 and J is TRBJ1-6; 10 bases agree with TRBD1. J was trimmed by 9 bases and V by 9 bases; bases with no gene match: 8. The CDR3 runs 14 residues. Germline V gene sequence: CDR1 MGHRA, CDR2 YSYEKL. The CDR3 DNA sequence: TGCGCCAGACTCGCCGGGACAGGGGTTTCACCCCTCCACTTT. As protein: CARLAGTGVSPLHF.

The chain joins TRBV29-1 to TRBJ2-7; 8 nucleotides align to TRBD1. Germline V gene sequence: CDR1 SQVTM, CDR2 ANQGSEA. This CDR3 region has 12 residues. The J segment lost 7 bases and the V segment lost 5 bases, leaving 7 bases of the junction unmatched. The CDR3 is CSVRTGTEEQYF. CDR3 DNA: TGCAGCGTTAGGACAGGGACGGAAGAGCAGTACTTC.

A single count supports this clone. The genes are TRBV18 and TRBJ2-7; the match to TRBD1 covers 10 bases. With V trimmed by 0 bases and J by 3 bases, 2 bases remained unmatched. This CDR3 contains 15 residues. The germline V gene has CDR1 KGHSH and CDR2 LQKENI. CDR3 residues: CASSPPGQGFYEQYF. The CDR3 DNA sequence: TGTGCCAGCTCACCACCGGGACAGGGGTTCTACGAGCAGTACTTC.

The chain has TRBV5-1 and TRBJ1-2; 10 bases line up with TRBD1. Germline V gives CDR1 SGHRS, CDR2 YFSETQ. There are 15 residues in the CDR3. V gave up 4 bases and J gave up 5 bases; unmatched junction bases: 8. The DNA for the CDR3 is TGCGCCAGCAGCCCCGGGACAGGGGTTTTTTATGGCTACACCTTC. Translation: CASSPGTGVFYGYTF.

The V gene is TRBV30, the J gene TRBJ1-6, with D hard to call. Trimming shortened V by 4 bases and J by 7 bases, and 11 bases separated the two germline ends. Per germline, CDR1 GTSNPN and CDR2 SVGIG (reference sequence). This CDR3 comprises 13 residues. The CDR3 spells CAWTLWRNSPLHF. The CDR3 bases are TGTGCCTGGACCCTATGGCGGAATTCACCCCTCCACTTT.

This chain joins TRBV12-5 and TRBJ1-2, with a tentative D call TRBD1 (5 bases). The CDR3 extends over 14 amino acids. V dropped 4 bases and J dropped 10 bases, with 19 bases sitting between them. Germline loops: CDR1 LGHNT, CDR2 FRNRAP. Here the CDR3 reads CASGSSQDFGDYTF. CDR3 DNA sequence: TGTGCTAGTGGTTCGTCACAGGATTTTGGGGACTACACCTTC.